This TCR beta chain was documented in a study of liver allograft versus peripheral blood T cells. Study at large: Blood and transplanted-liver T cell receptor repertoires from recipients were compared.

One entry per CDR3 protein, called by TCRdb with MiXCR from the reads. This table holds 2,700 or so distinct CDR3 sequences, about 20% found once. This clonotype is judged medium-sized. The clonotype was recovered from a human patient who had a liver transplant. Some T cells may be transferred from the graft donor.

CDR3 amino acids: CASSPGGWAGQGGDEQFF. For the CDR3, the DNA is TGTGCCAGCAGCCCAGGGGGGTGGGCAGGGCAAGGGGGCGATGAGCAGTTCTTC. The rearrangement joins TRBV13 to TRBJ2-1; D possibly corresponds to TRBD1 (7 bases). Germline assignment: CDR1 PRHDT and CDR2 FYEKMQ (reference sequence). The V end was cut by 5 bases, the J end by 8 bases, with 28 bases between. The CDR3 length is 18 residues. Based on the CDR3 plus reference TRBV13 and TRBJ2-1, the full variable domain is AAGVIQSPRHLIKEKRETATLKCYPIPRHDTVYWYQQGPGQDPQFLISFYEKMQSDKGSIPDRFSAQQFSDYHSELNMSSLELGDSALYFCASSPGGWAGQGGDEQFFGPGTRLTVL.